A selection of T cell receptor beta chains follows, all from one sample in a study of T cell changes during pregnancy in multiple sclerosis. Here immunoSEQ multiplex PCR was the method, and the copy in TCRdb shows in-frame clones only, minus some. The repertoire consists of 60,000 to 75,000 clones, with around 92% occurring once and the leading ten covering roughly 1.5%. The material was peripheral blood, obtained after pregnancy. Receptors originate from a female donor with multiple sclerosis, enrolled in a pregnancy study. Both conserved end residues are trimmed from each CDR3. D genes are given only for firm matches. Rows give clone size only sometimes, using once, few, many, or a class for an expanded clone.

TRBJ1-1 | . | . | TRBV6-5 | ASSFRGNTEAF
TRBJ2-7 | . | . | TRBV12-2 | ARTDSYEQY
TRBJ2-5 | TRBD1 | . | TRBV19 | ASRRQGEETQY
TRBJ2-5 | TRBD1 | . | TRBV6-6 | ASSPGTGVWETQY
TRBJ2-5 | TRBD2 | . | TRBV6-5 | ASSLGLAGVLY
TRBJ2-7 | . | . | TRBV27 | ASSPREDYEQY
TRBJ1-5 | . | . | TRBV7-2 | ASSLGQISNQPQH
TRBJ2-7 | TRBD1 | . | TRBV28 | ASSSPGTGGSYEQY
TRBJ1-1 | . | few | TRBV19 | ASSMSKKTEAF
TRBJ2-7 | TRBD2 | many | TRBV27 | ASSPSLAGVSYEQY
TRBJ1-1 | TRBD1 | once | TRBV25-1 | ASSPAGGPTEAF
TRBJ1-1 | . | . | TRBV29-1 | SVEDVATEAF
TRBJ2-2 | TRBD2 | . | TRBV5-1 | ASSLGLAGDVAGELF
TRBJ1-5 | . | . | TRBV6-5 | ASSWAPNDQPQH
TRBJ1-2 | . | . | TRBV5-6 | ASSLTDGYT
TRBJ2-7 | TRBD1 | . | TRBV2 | ASSGQGVKVGEQY
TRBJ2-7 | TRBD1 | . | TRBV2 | ASSPDRVGEQY
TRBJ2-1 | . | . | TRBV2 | ASSVENPSANEQF
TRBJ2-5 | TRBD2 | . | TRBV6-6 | ASNLAGGGGKTQY
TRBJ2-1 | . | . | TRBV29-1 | SARDYNEQF
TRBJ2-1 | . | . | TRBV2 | AGGYEQF
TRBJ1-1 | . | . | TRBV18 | ASSPQAGAMNTEAF
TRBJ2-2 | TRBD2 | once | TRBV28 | ASSLAASGRTGELF
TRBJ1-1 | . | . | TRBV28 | ASSPFGGFRTEAF
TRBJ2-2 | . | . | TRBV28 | ASSFEAPTNTGELF
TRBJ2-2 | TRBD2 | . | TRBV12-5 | ASGFWREGAGELF
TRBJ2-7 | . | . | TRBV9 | ASSTRDNSYEQY
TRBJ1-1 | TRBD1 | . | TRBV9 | ASSVGGTGPTEAF
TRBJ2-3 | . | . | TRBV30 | AHRDAVTQY
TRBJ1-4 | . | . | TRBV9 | ASSPGTTNEKLF
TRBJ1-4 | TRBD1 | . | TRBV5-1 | ASSLGDRGTEKLF
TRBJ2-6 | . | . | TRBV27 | ASSAGLTLSSGANVLT
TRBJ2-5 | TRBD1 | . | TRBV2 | ASSAGQGQETQY
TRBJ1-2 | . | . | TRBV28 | ASSLNLPVTENYGYT
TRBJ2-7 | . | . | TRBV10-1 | ASSEGRGYEQY
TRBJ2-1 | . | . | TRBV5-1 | ASRSLVNNEQF
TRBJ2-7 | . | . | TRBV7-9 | ASSFGGIAYEQY
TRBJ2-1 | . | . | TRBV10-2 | ASSDEVHEQF
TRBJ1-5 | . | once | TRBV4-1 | ASSQSQANNQPQH
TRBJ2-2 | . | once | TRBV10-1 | ASSDHLRDSNTGELF
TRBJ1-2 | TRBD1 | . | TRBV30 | AWSPRWTGASGYGYT
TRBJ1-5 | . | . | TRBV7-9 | ASSLSWEDNQPQH
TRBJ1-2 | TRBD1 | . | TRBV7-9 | ASSLGQGLNYGYT
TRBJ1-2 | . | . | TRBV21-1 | ASSSLRDRANYGYT
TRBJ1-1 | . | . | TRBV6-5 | ASPGWRNTEAF
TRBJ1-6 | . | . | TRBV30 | AWSVQSGTPLH
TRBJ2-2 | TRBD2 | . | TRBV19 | ASKGGPGTGELF
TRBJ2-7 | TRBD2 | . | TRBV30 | AWTSGGYEQY
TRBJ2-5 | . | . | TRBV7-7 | ASSLGGTFEETQY
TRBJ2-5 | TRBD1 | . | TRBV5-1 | ASSLGDRGKTQY
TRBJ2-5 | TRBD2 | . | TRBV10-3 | AIGGASGKETQY
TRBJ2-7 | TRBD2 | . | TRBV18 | ASSQAGGNSYEQY
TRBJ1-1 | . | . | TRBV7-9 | ASSLYIQGRPEAF